These 27 T cell receptor beta chains share one sample of origin, sequenced in a study of long-term antiretroviral therapy in people with HIV. Version v3.0 of the immunoSEQ assay ran at survey level. Profiled with immunoSEQ multiplex PCR; TCRdb holds only in-frame clones, not every one. Counted here are about 28,000 clones, roughly 84% occurring once; the ten biggest clones make up approximately 1%. The sample was unsorted PBMCs, taken 2 years after starting antiretroviral therapy. Receptors were obtained from a man in his fifties or sixties with HIV.

This rearrangement joins TRBV7-8 to TRBJ1-6; D unresolved. Deletions cut 3 bases from V and 0 bases from J, with 6 bases between. Germline values: CDR1 SGHVS, CDR2 FQNEAQ. This CDR3 is 15 amino acids long. DNA for the CDR3: TGTGCCAGCAGCTTTTCAAGCTCCTATAATTCACCCCTCCACTTT. Translating it yields CASSFSSSYNSPLHF.

This sequence joins TRBV15 and TRBJ2-7; the D is unclear. CDR3 length: 11 amino acids. Germline V gene data show CDR1 as LNHNV and CDR2 as YYDKDF (reference sequence). V gave up 3 bases and J gave up 4 bases, with 4 bases separating them. This CDR3 reads CATSSAYEQYF. The CDR3 bases are TGTGCCACCAGCAGCGCATACGAGCAGTACTTC.

The chain combines TRBV27 with TRBJ1-5; D is unclear. Germline V gives CDR1 MNHEY, CDR2 SMNVEV (reference sequence). V was shortened by 6 bases and J by 0 bases, with 9 bases between the two germline ends. CDR3 length: 14 residues. CDR3 loop: CASRLRYSNQPQHF. The CDR3 bases are TGTGCCAGCAGACTTCGGTATAGCAATCAGCCCCAGCATTTT.

This rearrangement joins TRBV6-1 to TRBJ1-4; possibly TRBD1 for D (5 bases). The CDR3 extends over 15 amino acids. V shed 2 bases and J shed 7 bases, with 14 bases lying between them. The germline V gene encodes CDR1 MNHNS and CDR2 SASEGT. CDR3 amino acids: CASSELGGTSEKLFF. CDR3 in DNA: TGTGCCAGCAGTGAATTGGGGGGGACCAGTGAAAAACTGTTTTTT.

The DNA of the CDR3 is TGTGCCTGCCAAACTGGGGCCAACGTCCTGACTTTC. Protein sequence: CACQTGANVLTF. This chain uses TRBV30 with TRBJ2-6, with D unclear. The V gene's germline CDR1 is GTSNPN and CDR2 SVGIG (reference sequence). The CDR3 totals 12 residues. V dropped 6 bases and J dropped 2 bases, with 5 bases sitting between them.

The chain recombines TRBV11-2 with TRBJ1-3; D ambiguous. Germline CDR1 and CDR2: SGHAT and FQNNGV. The V and J ends lost 0 bases and 0 bases respectively, with 9 bases between them. This CDR3 has 16 amino acids. The DNA of the CDR3 is TGTGCCAGCAGCTTAGAGGGCGTACCCTCTGGAAACACCATATATTTT. Protein product: CASSLEGVPSGNTIYF. The variable domain in full, completed from reference TRBV11-2 and TRBJ1-3, reads EAGVAQSPRYKIIEKRQSVAFWCNPISGHATLYWYQQILGQGPKLLIQFQNNGVVDDSQLPKDRFSAERLKGVDSTLKIQPAKLEDSAVYLCASSLEGVPSGNTIYFGEGSWLTVV.

The V call is TRBV4-3, the J call TRBJ2-7, with D unclear. This CDR3 comprises 13 residues. V was pared by 3 bases and J by 1 base, with 7 bases between. From germline, CDR1 is LGHNA and CDR2 YSLEER. The CDR3 region is CASSQSVSYEQYF. CDR3 nucleotide sequence: TGCGCCAGCAGCCAGTCAGTTTCCTACGAGCAGTACTTC.

The J gene is TRBJ2-1, the V gene TRBV4-2; 12 bases agree with TRBD2. Germline assignment: CDR1 LGHNA and CDR2 YNFKEQ. The CDR3 has 15 amino acids. Trimming cost V 4 bases and J 7 bases; bases outside gene matches: 5. The CDR3 DNA reads as TGTGCCAGCAGCCCTAGCGGGAGGGCCTTAAATGAGCAGTTCTTC. Its translation is CASSPSGRALNEQFF.

The CDR3 nucleotides are TGTGCCAGCAGCTTAACGGGGAGGGCGGGAGCGGCCAAAAACATTCAGTACTTC. This encodes CASSLTGRAGAAKNIQYF. V and J are TRBV7-9 and TRBJ2-4; 7 positions match TRBD2. Looked up from germline, CDR1 is SEHNR and CDR2 is FQNEAQ (reference sequence). V lost 2 bases, J lost 1 base, and 11 bases stayed unmatched. The CDR3 length is 18 residues.

In this sample, this clone is medium-sized. This chain connects TRBV2 to TRBJ2-7, with 8 bases matching TRBD1. The J segment lost 3 bases and the V segment lost 3 bases, leaving 10 bases of the junction unmatched. This CDR3 comprises 16 residues. CDR1 SNHLY and CDR2 FYNNEI come from the germline V gene. The CDR3 nucleotides are TGTGCCAGCAGTGATTTCGGACAGGGAGCCTTCTACGAGCAGTACTTC. This sequence encodes CASSDFGQGAFYEQYF.

V usage is TRBV7-9 and J usage is TRBJ1-4; no reliable D call. The germline V and J ends were trimmed by 5 bases and 0 bases, with 10 bases remaining between them. The germline V gene has CDR1 SEHNR and CDR2 FQNEAQ (reference sequence). This CDR3 comprises 15 residues. Written as DNA, the CDR3 is TGTGCCAGCAGCCGTACGGCTGCAACTAATGAAAAACTGTTTTTT. It specifies CASSRTAATNEKLFF.

The V call is TRBV19, the J call TRBJ2-1; no clear D gene. The ends were cut back, 6 bases at V and 9 bases at J, with 12 bases in the middle. The CDR3 runs 12 residues. The germline gives CDR1 LNHDA, CDR2 SQIVND (reference sequence). DNA of the CDR3: TGTGCCAGTAGGTCTTGGCTCGGTGAGCAGTTCTTC. Translation: CASRSWLGEQFF.

The chain links TRBV28 to TRBJ1-2; TRBD1 agrees at 8 bases. V lost 5 bases and J lost 5; bases outside the gene matches: 7. Germline V gene data show CDR1 as MDHEN and CDR2 as SYDVKM. This CDR3 contains 14 residues. The CDR3 loop reads CASSSDRGRYGYTF. DNA of the CDR3: TGTGCCAGCAGTAGTGACAGGGGTCGATATGGCTACACCTTC.

V and J are TRBV2 and TRBJ1-5, with 10 bases lining up with TRBD1. CDR1 is SNHLY and CDR2 is FYNNEI in the germline V gene. The CDR3 covers 15 residues. The V segment lost 6 bases and the J segment 4 bases; nucleotides outside the gene matches: 6. As DNA, the CDR3 is TGTGCCAGCAGCTCCTGGGACAGGGGAAATCAGCCCCAGCATTTT. It encodes CASSSWDRGNQPQHF.

The chain combines TRBV20-1 with TRBJ1-3; D is uncertain. V was clipped by 5 bases and J by 7 bases, with 9 bases between them. CDR1 DFQATT and CDR2 SNEGSKA come from the germline V gene (reference sequence). The CDR3 sequence is 11 residues long. The CDR3 nucleotides read TGCAGTGCTTGGGAGGCTAACACCATATATTTT. It translates to CSAWEANTIYF.

This clone has just a few counts. The chain joins TRBV20-1 to TRBJ1-2, with D unclear. The CDR3 is made up of 10 amino acids. CDR1 and CDR2 from the germline V gene are DFQATT and SNEGSKA (reference sequence). Trimming removed 6 bases from V and 8 bases from J, with 10 bases in between. CDR3 in DNA: TGCAGTGCGGGCGAGAAGGGCTACACCTTC. The encoded protein is CSAGEKGYTF.

This rearrangement joins TRBV6-1 to TRBJ1-2; TRBD1 matches at 7 bases. J was trimmed by 7 bases and V by 2 bases; bases with no gene match: 4. This CDR3 is 13 amino acids long. The germline gives CDR1 MNHNS, CDR2 SASEGT. CDR3 region: CASSESGDSGYTF. In DNA, the CDR3 is TGTGCCAGCAGTGAAAGCGGGGACAGTGGCTACACCTTC.

Only one count was recorded for this clone. The rearrangement joins TRBV7-9 to TRBJ1-2, with a tentative D call TRBD1 (5 bases). The CDR3 covers 15 residues. In germline, CDR1 is SEHNR, CDR2 FQNEAQ (reference sequence). Trimming shortened V by 7 bases and J by 2 bases, and 17 bases separated the two germline ends. The CDR3 sequence is CASTRLGGDNYGYTF. The CDR3, as DNA: TGTGCCAGCACCCGGCTGGGGGGGGACAACTATGGCTACACCTTC.

The V and J genes are TRBV30 and TRBJ2-5; D may be TRBD1 or TRBD2 (7 bases each). V lost 2 bases and J 5 bases, leaving 15 bases between the germline ends. Germline assignment: CDR1 GTSNPN and CDR2 SVGIG (reference sequence). The CDR3 has 14 residues. The CDR3 is CAWSWNRGGETQYF. CDR3 nucleotide sequence: TGTGCCTGGAGTTGGAACAGGGGAGGGGAGACCCAGTACTTC.

This clone was counted a few times. The DNA for the CDR3 is TGTGCCAGCAGCCCCGTAGCGGCCCTACATCTTCACACCTTC. Translation gives CASSPVAALHLHTF. The rearrangement links TRBV7-9 to TRBJ1-2; D uncertain. Germline V gene sequence: CDR1 SEHNR, CDR2 FQNEAQ (reference sequence). CDR3 length equals 14 residues. V dropped 5 bases and J dropped 12 bases, with 22 bases sitting between them.

The V call is TRBV19, the J call TRBJ1-2; a weak D match, TRBD1 (5 bases). The V gene lost 2 bases and the J gene lost 4 bases, with 23 bases spanning the gap. The germline V gene encodes CDR1 LNHDA and CDR2 SQIVND (reference sequence). This CDR3 has 18 amino acids. The CDR3 reads CASSITLLGPSSAYGYTF. CDR3 bases: TGTGCCAGTAGTATAACCCTCCTGGGACCCTCGAGCGCCTATGGCTACACCTTC.

This rearrangement joins TRBV5-1 to TRBJ1-6; D unclear. Germline V CDR1 and CDR2: SGHRS, YFSETQ. The CDR3 has 13 amino acids. V gave up 3 bases and J gave up 7 bases, with 8 bases separating them. CDR3 coding DNA: TGCGCCAGCAGCTCGGCAGCGAATTCACCCCTCCACTTT. It specifies CASSSAANSPLHF.

V gene TRBV20-1 combines with J gene TRBJ2-1; D is unresolved. The CDR3 runs to 11 residues. CDR1 and CDR2 from the germline V gene are DFQATT and SNEGSKA (reference sequence). With 6 bases removed from V and 1 base from J, the gap between germline ends came to 4 bases. DNA for the CDR3: TGCAGTGCCCTTTCCTACAATGAGCAGTTCTTC. This translates into CSALSYNEQFF.

V gene TRBV18 combines with J gene TRBJ1-1; D might be TRBD1 (6 bases). CDR1 and CDR2 (germline): KGHSH, LQKENI. The CDR3 spans 13 residues. Trimming removed 3 bases at V and 12 bases at J, with 17 bases between. The CDR3 spells CASSPRTERKTFF. Written as DNA, the CDR3 is TGTGCCAGCTCACCGCGGACAGAAAGGAAAACTTTCTTT.

The chain is built from TRBV4-1 and TRBJ1-2; the D gene is possibly TRBD1 (5 bases). The CDR3 runs 16 residues. Germline loops: CDR1 MGHRA, CDR2 YSYEKL. V dropped 2 bases and J dropped 8 bases, with 21 bases sitting between them. The CDR3 reads CASSQPSTGTREGYTF. The CDR3 DNA is TGCGCCAGCAGCCAACCCTCGACCGGGACCCGGGAAGGCTACACCTTC.

The genes are TRBV10-1 and TRBJ2-1; 11 bases line up with TRBD1. J was trimmed by 10 bases and V by 3 bases; bases with no gene match: 8. This CDR3 spans 15 amino acids. CDR1 and CDR2 (germline): WNHNN, SYGVQD (reference sequence). In nucleotides, the CDR3 is TGCGCCAGCAGTGAATTTATAGGGACAGGGGGGGAGCAGTTCTTC. Translated: CASSEFIGTGGEQFF.

The chain has TRBV27 and TRBJ1-1; D is uncertain. In germline, CDR1 is MNHEY, CDR2 SMNVEV (reference sequence). There are 14 residues in the CDR3. V dropped 3 bases and J dropped 0 bases, with 8 bases sitting between them. The CDR3 DNA sequence: TGTGCCAGCAGTTTCTCCTACCTGAACACTGAAGCTTTCTTT. It codes for CASSFSYLNTEAFF.